The rows below give T cell receptor beta chains drawn from one sample of a study of T cell responses to AZD1222 COVID-19 vaccine. Method: immunoSEQ multiplex PCR; TCRdb's copy keeps in-frame clones and lacks some. The table lists roughly 120,000 clones, about 91% of them singletons. Source: peripheral blood, taken 28 days after the second AZD1222 dose. These receptors came from an adult who received the AZD1222 COVID-19 vaccine. Both conserved end residues are part of each CDR3. The D gene is left open where the match is weak. Not every row has a clone size; where given, it reads once, few, many or a size class.

clone_size: -; j_call: TRBJ1-1; d_call: -; v_call: TRBV29-1; cdr3_aa: CSSQRANEAFF; cdr3_nt: TGCAGCTCACAGCGGGCGAATGAAGCTTTCTTT
clone_size: -; j_call: TRBJ1-2; d_call: TRBD1; v_call: TRBV18; cdr3_aa: CASSRETGNDYGYTF; cdr3_nt: TGTGCCAGCTCAAGAGAGACAGGGAACGACTATGGCTACACCTTC
clone_size: once; j_call: TRBJ2-3; d_call: TRBD1; v_call: TRBV28; cdr3_aa: CASRTGGDTQYF; cdr3_nt: TGTGCCAGCAGGACAGGGGGAGATACGCAGTATTTT
clone_size: -; j_call: TRBJ2-5; d_call: -; v_call: TRBV7-2; cdr3_aa: CASSIGETQYF; cdr3_nt: TGTGCCAGCAGCATCGGAGAGACCCAGTACTTC
clone_size: -; j_call: TRBJ1-5; d_call: TRBD1; v_call: TRBV7-8; cdr3_aa: CASSSNGQGNQPQHF; cdr3_nt: TGTGCCAGCAGTTCTAACGGACAGGGCAATCAGCCCCAGCATTTT
clone_size: -; j_call: TRBJ2-5; d_call: TRBD2; v_call: TRBV18; cdr3_aa: CASSPRTSGESGETQYF; cdr3_nt: TGTGCCAGTTCACCTCGAACTAGCGGGGAGAGCGGGGAGACCCAGTACTTC
clone_size: -; j_call: TRBJ1-3; d_call: -; v_call: TRBV27; cdr3_aa: CASSQRAGNTIYF; cdr3_nt: TGTGCCAGCAGCCAAAGGGCTGGAAACACCATATATTTT
clone_size: once; j_call: TRBJ1-2; d_call: -; v_call: TRBV5-6; cdr3_aa: CASSPVGGIYGYTF; cdr3_nt: TGTGCCAGCAGTCCCGTAGGGGGAATTTATGGCTACACCTTC
clone_size: -; j_call: TRBJ2-3; d_call: TRBD2; v_call: TRBV13; cdr3_aa: CASSLIAGGIIDTQYF; cdr3_nt: TGTGCCAGCAGCTTAATAGCGGGGGGAATCATCGATACGCAGTATTTT
clone_size: -; j_call: TRBJ2-6; d_call: TRBD2; v_call: TRBV5-4; cdr3_aa: CASSPGGAGANVLTF; cdr3_nt: TGTGCCAGCAGCCCGGGAGGGGCTGGGGCCAACGTCCTGACTTTC
clone_size: -; j_call: TRBJ2-2; d_call: -; v_call: TRBV7-2; cdr3_aa: CASSSTITNTGELFF; cdr3_nt: TGTGCCAGCAGCTCCACAATTACGAACACCGGGGAGCTGTTTTTT
clone_size: -; j_call: TRBJ1-5; d_call: -; v_call: TRBV19; cdr3_aa: CASSHGALGNQPQHF; cdr3_nt: TGTGCCAGTAGTCATGGGGCGTTGGGCAATCAGCCCCAGCATTTT
clone_size: -; j_call: TRBJ2-5; d_call: -; v_call: TRBV12-3/TRBV12-4; cdr3_aa: CASREGGETQYF; cdr3_nt: TGTGCCAGCAGAGAGGGGGGCGAGACCCAGTACTTC
clone_size: once; j_call: TRBJ2-1; d_call: -; v_call: TRBV10-3; cdr3_aa: CAISGSSSYNEQFF; cdr3_nt: TGTGCCATCAGTGGATCAAGCTCCTACAATGAGCAGTTCTTC
clone_size: -; j_call: TRBJ2-7; d_call: TRBD1; v_call: TRBV5-1; cdr3_aa: CASSPGQGPEQYF; cdr3_nt: TGCGCCAGCAGCCCGGGACAGGGTCCCGAGCAGTACTTC
clone_size: -; j_call: TRBJ1-2; d_call: -; v_call: TRBV6-2/TRBV6-3; cdr3_aa: CASSYRAVEGYTF; cdr3_nt: TGTGCCAGCAGTTACCGGGCAGTTGAGGGCTACACCTTC
clone_size: -; j_call: TRBJ1-1; d_call: -; v_call: TRBV6-5; cdr3_aa: CATRLENTEAFF; cdr3_nt: TGTGCCACCAGACTTGAGAACACTGAAGCTTTCTTT
clone_size: -; j_call: TRBJ2-7; d_call: -; v_call: TRBV3-1/TRBV3-2; cdr3_aa: CASSQDLGGFYEQYF; cdr3_nt: TGTGCCAGCAGCCAAGATCTTGGGGGGTTCTACGAGCAGTACTTC
clone_size: -; j_call: TRBJ1-2; d_call: -; v_call: TRBV18; cdr3_aa: CASSPTSTEANYGYTF; cdr3_nt: TGTGCCAGCTCACCAACCTCGACAGAAGCTAACTATGGCTACACCTTC
clone_size: few; j_call: TRBJ1-2; d_call: TRBD1; v_call: TRBV5-1; cdr3_aa: CASSPDRGQWDGYTF; cdr3_nt: TGCGCCAGCAGCCCTGACAGGGGGCAATGGGATGGCTACACCTTC
clone_size: -; j_call: TRBJ1-6; d_call: TRBD1; v_call: TRBV7-9; cdr3_aa: CASSLRTGNNSPLHF; cdr3_nt: TGTGCCAGCAGCCTACGGACAGGAAATAATTCACCCCTCCACTTT
clone_size: -; j_call: TRBJ2-5; d_call: -; v_call: TRBV7-8; cdr3_aa: CASSPHETQYF; cdr3_nt: TGTGCCAGCAGCCCACACGAGACCCAGTACTTC
clone_size: -; j_call: TRBJ1-2; d_call: TRBD1; v_call: TRBV3-1/TRBV3-2; cdr3_aa: CASSQDDRGNGYTF; cdr3_nt: TGTGCCAGCAGCCAAGATGACAGGGGTAATGGCTACACCTTC
clone_size: -; j_call: TRBJ2-3; d_call: TRBD2; v_call: TRBV3-1/TRBV3-2; cdr3_aa: CASSQGDYGTDTQYF; cdr3_nt: TGTGCCAGCAGCCAAGGGGACTACGGCACAGATACGCAGTATTTT
clone_size: -; j_call: TRBJ1-4; d_call: -; v_call: TRBV12-3/TRBV12-4; cdr3_aa: CASSLDGKLFF; cdr3_nt: TGTGCCAGCAGTTTAGATGGGAAACTGTTTTTT
clone_size: once; j_call: TRBJ1-1; d_call: -; v_call: TRBV5-1; cdr3_aa: CASSMAGATEAFF; cdr3_nt: TGCGCCAGCAGCATGGCCGGGGCCACTGAAGCTTTCTTT
clone_size: -; j_call: TRBJ2-3; d_call: -; v_call: TRBV9; cdr3_aa: CASSESDASTDTQYF; cdr3_nt: TGTGCCAGCAGCGAGAGCGACGCTAGCACAGATACGCAGTATTTT
clone_size: -; j_call: TRBJ1-2; d_call: -; v_call: TRBV28; cdr3_aa: CASSLGRSYGYTF; cdr3_nt: TGTGCCAGCAGTTTGGGCAGGAGCTATGGCTACACCTTC
clone_size: -; j_call: TRBJ1-1; d_call: -; v_call: TRBV6-5; cdr3_aa: CAVGPRAEAFF; cdr3_nt: TGTGCCGTCGGGCCCCGGGCTGAAGCTTTCTTT
clone_size: -; j_call: TRBJ1-5; d_call: -; v_call: TRBV18; cdr3_aa: CASSGTPNGDQPQHF; cdr3_nt: TGTGCCAGCTCAGGGACACCAAACGGGGATCAGCCCCAGCATTTT